Shown below are 15 T cell receptor beta chains from a single sample sequenced in a study of human T cells and chemical hapten exposure. From the RACE reads, TCRdb called clonotypes with MiXCR, one entry per CDR3 protein. The table lists more than 85,000 distinct CDR3 sequences, under 40% of them singletons. Time point given: patch test 3, about 24 weeks after DPC sensitization. Described treatment: therapeutic diphenylcyclopropenone sensitization with weekly scalp DPC. The material sequenced was whole blood, taken in connection with sensitization to the hapten diphenylcyclopropenone (DPC). These receptors were obtained from a man aged 40-49 years with alopecia areata. Some clones in this sample may be carry-over from other donors' samples.

The chain's CDR3 is CASSPGTSEDTQYF. CDR3 DNA sequence: TGCGCCAGCAGCCCCGGGACTAGCGAAGATACGCAGTATTTT. This chain connects TRBV5-1 to TRBJ2-3; 10 nucleotides match TRBD2. CDR1 and CDR2 from the germline V gene are SGHRS and YFSETQ. The length of the CDR3 is 14 residues. J lost 5 bases, V lost 4 bases, and 4 bases had no gene match. The variable domain in full, completed from reference TRBV5-1 and TRBJ2-3, reads KAGVTQTPRYLIKTRGQQVTLSCSPISGHRSVSWYQQTPGQGLQFLFEYFSETQRNKGNFPGRFSGRQFSNSRSEMNVSTLELGDSALYLCASSPGTSEDTQYFGPGTRLTVL.

The chain couples TRBV7-9 to TRBJ2-5; TRBD2 agrees at 9 bases. V lost 5 bases and J lost 5; bases outside the gene matches: 15. Germline CDR1 is SEHNR and CDR2 is FQNEAQ (reference sequence). CDR3 length equals 17 residues. The CDR3, as DNA: TGTGCCAGCAGCGCCTACCCCTTAGCGGGAGCTCGGGAGACCCAGTACTTC. Its protein product is CASSAYPLAGARETQYF.

This clonotype occurred a few times. The chain joins TRBV2 to TRBJ2-7; a weak D match, TRBD2 (5 bases). Germline CDR1 is SNHLY and CDR2 is FYNNEI. This CDR3 comprises 12 residues. The V and J ends lost 7 bases and 4 bases respectively, with 11 bases between them. In nucleotides, the CDR3 is TGTGCCAGCACTAGCTTGGGGTACGAGCAGTACTTC. Its protein is CASTSLGYEQYF.

V usage is TRBV7-2 and J usage is TRBJ2-3, with 14 bases that match TRBD2. The V and J ends lost 5 bases and 8 bases, in that order; junction bases with no gene match: 3. The CDR3 runs 14 residues. CDR1 is SGHTA and CDR2 is FQGNSA in the germline V gene. Written as DNA, the CDR3 is TGTGCCAGCAGCCCCGGGACTAGCGGGAGTACGCAGTATTTT. It is translated as CASSPGTSGSTQYF.

The genes are TRBV9 and TRBJ2-1; 13 bases line up with TRBD2. The CDR3 has 16 residues. Per the germline V gene, CDR1 is SGDLS and CDR2 is YYNGEE. V lost 0 bases, J lost 9 bases, and 6 bases stayed unmatched. The CDR3 region has the DNA TGTGCCAGCAGCGTAGATGGAACTAGCGGGAGGGGTGAGCAGTTCTTC. It translates to CASSVDGTSGRGEQFF.

V is TRBV20-1 and J is TRBJ1-5; TRBD1 might be the D (5 bases). This CDR3 has 14 amino acids. Germline CDR1 DFQATT, CDR2 SNEGSKA (reference sequence). V gave up 1 base and J gave up 7 bases, with 14 bases separating them. CDR3 coding DNA: TGCAGTGCTAGAGCTACAGGAAATGGGCAGCCCCAGCATTTT. Protein sequence: CSARATGNGQPQHF.

In DNA, the CDR3 is TGTGCCAGCAGTCGGACTTGGGCTAGCACAGATACGCAGTATTTT. This sequence encodes CASSRTWASTDTQYF. This chain connects TRBV6-4 to TRBJ2-3; weak D call: TRBD2 (5 bases). CDR3 length: 15 amino acids. CDR1 MRHNA and CDR2 SNTAGT come from the germline V gene. Trimming cost V 5 bases and J 0 bases, with 12 bases left between them.

This sequence joins TRBV28 and TRBJ2-7; unclear D gene. CDR3 length: 13 residues. Germline assignment: CDR1 MDHEN and CDR2 SYDVKM. V lost 2 bases and J lost 1, with 6 bases in between. CDR3 sequence (DNA): TGTGCCAGCAGTTTAACAACTTCCTACGAGCAGTACTTC. Protein: CASSLTTSYEQYF. Using reference TRBV28 and TRBJ2-7 for the parts outside the CDR3, the full variable domain is DVKVTQSSRYLVKRTGEKVFLECVQDMDHENMFWYRQDPGLGLRLIYFSYDVKMKEKGDIPEGYSVSREKKERFSLILESASTNQTSMYLCASSLTTSYEQYFGPGTRLTVT.

In its sample, this clonotype was seen a few times. J is TRBJ2-1 and V is TRBV27, with no clear D. Trimming pared 8 bases from V and 3 bases from J, leaving 11 bases between. Per germline, CDR1 MNHEY and CDR2 SMNVEV (reference sequence). The CDR3 spans 13 residues. Here the CDR3 reads CASSTILYNEQFF. As DNA, the CDR3 is TGTGCCAGCTCCACGATACTCTACAATGAGCAGTTCTTC.

This chain joins TRBV12-3 or TRBV12-4 and TRBJ1-5, with TRBD1 matching 9 bases. The ends lost 5 bases at V and 7 bases at J; junction bases unmatched: 6. The CDR3 spans 14 residues. CDR3 sequence reads: CASSPTGGRQPQHF. For the CDR3, the DNA is TGTGCCAGCAGTCCAACAGGGGGCAGGCAGCCCCAGCATTTT.

This clonotype was observed a handful of times. The rearrangement joins TRBV29-1 to TRBJ2-5, with 7 nucleotides matching TRBD2. The CDR3 length is 12 residues. Germline V gene lookup returns CDR1 SQVTM and CDR2 ANQGSEA. V was clipped by 4 bases and J by 5 bases; unmatched bases: 4. CDR3 coding DNA: TGCAGCGTTGCTGGGGAGGGGGAGACCCAGTACTTC. Amino acids: CSVAGEGETQYF.

The table lists this clonotype with many counts. The chain uses TRBV7-8 and TRBJ2-3; D is ambiguous. CDR3 length: 15 amino acids. Trimming pared 1 base from V and 1 base from J, leaving 9 bases between. CDR1 is SGHVS and CDR2 is FQNEAQ in the germline V gene. The CDR3 bases are TGTGCCAGCAGCTTAGGAACATTGGGCACAGATACGCAGTATTTT. Amino acids: CASSLGTLGTDTQYF.

CDR3 in DNA: TGCAGTGCTAGAATGGGACAGAGCAATCAGCCCCAGCATTTT. It codes for CSARMGQSNQPQHF. This chain uses TRBV20-1 with TRBJ1-5, with 7 bases fitting TRBD1. CDR1 and CDR2 from the germline V gene are DFQATT and SNEGSKA (reference sequence). CDR3 size: 14 residues. Trimming at V came to 2 bases and at J to 1 base, leaving 2 bases not matched to a gene.

This clonotype was seen many times. The CDR3 sequence is CASSYDAQETQYF. DNA for the CDR3: TGTGCCAGCAGTTACGACGCTCAAGAGACCCAGTACTTC. This chain uses TRBV6-2 or TRBV6-3 with TRBJ2-5; no firm D call. Trimming left V 2 bases short and J 2 bases short, with 6 bases between. The CDR3 runs 13 residues. Germline-derived CDR1 and CDR2 are MNHEY and SVGEGT.

This clonotype was recorded only once. This chain connects TRBV6-5 to TRBJ2-3; the match to TRBD1 covers 7 bases. V was clipped by 4 bases and J by 3 bases; unmatched bases: 4. Per germline, CDR1 MNHEY and CDR2 SVGAGI. The CDR3 totals 14 residues. In DNA form, the CDR3 reads TGTGCCAGCAGTTCGGGACAGCCGACAGATACGCAGTATTTT. Amino acid sequence: CASSSGQPTDTQYF.